The text below deals with one T cell receptor (beta chain). CDR1 is SGHDT, CDR2 YYEEEE, per germline. There are 13 residues in the CDR3. Trimming removed 0 bases from V and 4 bases from J, with 7 bases in between. These data come from a study of technical replicates of blood from a handful of donors. Method: immunoSEQ multiplex PCR; TCRdb's copy keeps in-frame clones and lacks some. The sample lists approximately 70,000 clones, roughly 98% seen once, with 0.16% in the top ten. This clonotype originated in a human donor in good health. The V and J genes are TRBV5-6 and TRBJ1-2; TRBD1 might be the D (6 bases). Material for sequencing was T cells isolated from PBMCs. CDR3 region: CASSLEQGYGYTF. CDR3 bases: TGTGCCAGCAGCTTGGAACAGGGCTATGGCTACACCTTC.